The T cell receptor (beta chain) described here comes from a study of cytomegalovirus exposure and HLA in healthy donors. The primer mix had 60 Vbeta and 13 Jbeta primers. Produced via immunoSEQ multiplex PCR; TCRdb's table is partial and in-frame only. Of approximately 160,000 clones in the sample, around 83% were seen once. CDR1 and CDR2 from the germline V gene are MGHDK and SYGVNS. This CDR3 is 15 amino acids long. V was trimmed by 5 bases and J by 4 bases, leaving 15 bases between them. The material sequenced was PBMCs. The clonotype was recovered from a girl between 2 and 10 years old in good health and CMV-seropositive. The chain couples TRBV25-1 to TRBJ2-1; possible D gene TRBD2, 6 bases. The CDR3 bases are TGTGCCAGCAGTTCCCCGGGAGTAGGGTACAATGAGCAGTTCTTC. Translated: CASSSPGVGYNEQFF.